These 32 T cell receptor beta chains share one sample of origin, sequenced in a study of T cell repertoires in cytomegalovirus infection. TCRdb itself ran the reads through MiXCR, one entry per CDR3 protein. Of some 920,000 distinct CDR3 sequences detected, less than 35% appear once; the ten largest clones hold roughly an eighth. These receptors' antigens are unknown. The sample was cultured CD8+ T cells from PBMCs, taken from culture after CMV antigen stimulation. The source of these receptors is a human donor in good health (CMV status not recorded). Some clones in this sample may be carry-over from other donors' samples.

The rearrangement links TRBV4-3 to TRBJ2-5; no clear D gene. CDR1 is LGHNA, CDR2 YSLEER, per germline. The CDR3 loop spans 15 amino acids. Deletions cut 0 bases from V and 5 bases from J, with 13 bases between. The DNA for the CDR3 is TGCGCCAGCAGCCAAGACGGAGCTCTTGCGGAGACCCAGTACTTC. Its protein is CASSQDGALAETQYF.

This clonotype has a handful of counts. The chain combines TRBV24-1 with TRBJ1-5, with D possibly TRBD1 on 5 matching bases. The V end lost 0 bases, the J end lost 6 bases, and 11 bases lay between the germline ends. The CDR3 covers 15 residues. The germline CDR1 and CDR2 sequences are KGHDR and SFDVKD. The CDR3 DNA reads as TGTGCCACCAGTGATTTGTATGGGGCGAGTCAGCCCCAGCATTTT. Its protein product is CATSDLYGASQPQHF.

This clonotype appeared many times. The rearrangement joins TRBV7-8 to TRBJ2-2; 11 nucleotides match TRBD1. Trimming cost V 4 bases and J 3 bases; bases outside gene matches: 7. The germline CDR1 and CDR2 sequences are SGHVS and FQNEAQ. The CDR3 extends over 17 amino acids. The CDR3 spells CASSYRDRGSYTGELFF. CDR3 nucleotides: TGTGCCAGCAGCTACCGGGACAGGGGGTCGTACACCGGGGAGCTGTTTTTT. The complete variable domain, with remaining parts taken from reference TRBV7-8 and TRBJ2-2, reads GAGVSQSPRYKVAKRGQDVALRCDPISGHVSLFWYQQALGQGPEFLTYFQNEAQLDKSGLPSDRFFAERPEGSVSTLKIQRTQQEDSAVYLCASSYRDRGSYTGELFFGEGSRLTVL.

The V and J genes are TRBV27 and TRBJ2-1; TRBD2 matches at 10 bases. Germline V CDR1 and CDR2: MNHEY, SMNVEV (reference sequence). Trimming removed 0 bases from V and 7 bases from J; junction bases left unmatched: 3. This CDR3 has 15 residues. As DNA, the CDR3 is TGTGCCAGCAGTTTATCTAGCGGGGGGAAAAATGAGCAGTTCTTC. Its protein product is CASSLSSGGKNEQFF.

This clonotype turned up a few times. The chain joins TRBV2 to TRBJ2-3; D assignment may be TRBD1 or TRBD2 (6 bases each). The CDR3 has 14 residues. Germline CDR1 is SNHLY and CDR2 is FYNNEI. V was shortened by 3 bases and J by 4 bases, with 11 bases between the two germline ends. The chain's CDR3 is CASSETGAPDTQYF. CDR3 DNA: TGTGCCAGCAGTGAGACGGGGGCCCCAGATACGCAGTATTTT.

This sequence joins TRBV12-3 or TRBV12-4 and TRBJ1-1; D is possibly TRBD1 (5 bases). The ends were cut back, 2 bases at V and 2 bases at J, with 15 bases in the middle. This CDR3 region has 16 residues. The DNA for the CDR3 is TGTGCCAGCAGTTTACATGGGGGGAGGGGAAACACTGAAGCTTTCTTT. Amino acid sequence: CASSLHGGRGNTEAFF.

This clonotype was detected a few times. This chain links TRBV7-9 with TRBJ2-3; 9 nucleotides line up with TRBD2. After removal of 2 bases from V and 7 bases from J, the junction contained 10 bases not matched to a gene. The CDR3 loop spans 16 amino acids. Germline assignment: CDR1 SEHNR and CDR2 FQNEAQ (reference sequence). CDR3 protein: CASSLMSSGEGNTQYF. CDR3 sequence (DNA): TGTGCCAGCAGCTTAATGTCTAGCGGGGAGGGGAATACGCAGTATTTT. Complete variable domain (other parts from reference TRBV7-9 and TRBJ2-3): DTGVSQNPRHKITKRGQNVTFRCDPISEHNRLYWYRQTLGQGPEFLTYFQNEAQLEKSRLLSDRFSAERPKGSFSTLEIQRTEQGDSAMYLCASSLMSSGEGNTQYFGPGTRLTVL.

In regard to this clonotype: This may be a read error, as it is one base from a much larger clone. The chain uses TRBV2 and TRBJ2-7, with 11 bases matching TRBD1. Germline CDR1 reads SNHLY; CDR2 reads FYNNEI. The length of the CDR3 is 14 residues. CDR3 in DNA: TGTGTCAGCAGCGGGACAGGGGGAACGGACGAGCAGTACTTC. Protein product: CVSSGTGGTDEQYF.

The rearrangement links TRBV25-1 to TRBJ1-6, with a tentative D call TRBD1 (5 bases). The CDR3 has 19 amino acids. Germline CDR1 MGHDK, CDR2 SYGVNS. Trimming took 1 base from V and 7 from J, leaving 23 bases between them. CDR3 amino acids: CASSESVSPEGRMNSPLHF. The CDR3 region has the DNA TGTGCCAGCAGTGAATCCGTCTCCCCGGAGGGACGGATGAATTCACCCCTCCACTTT.

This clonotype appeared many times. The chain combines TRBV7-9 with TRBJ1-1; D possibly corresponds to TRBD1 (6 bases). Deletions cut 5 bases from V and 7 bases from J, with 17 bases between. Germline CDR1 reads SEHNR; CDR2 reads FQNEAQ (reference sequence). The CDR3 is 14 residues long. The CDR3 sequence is CASSPPQGTVEAFF. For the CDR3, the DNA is TGTGCCAGCAGCCCTCCACAGGGTACAGTTGAAGCTTTCTTT.

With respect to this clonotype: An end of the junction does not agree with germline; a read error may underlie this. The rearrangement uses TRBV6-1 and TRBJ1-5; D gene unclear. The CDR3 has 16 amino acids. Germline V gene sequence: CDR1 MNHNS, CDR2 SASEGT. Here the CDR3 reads CAGSERYMGSNQPQHF. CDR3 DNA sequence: TGTGCCGGCAGTGAACGGTATATGGGAAGCAATCAGCCCCAGCATTTT.

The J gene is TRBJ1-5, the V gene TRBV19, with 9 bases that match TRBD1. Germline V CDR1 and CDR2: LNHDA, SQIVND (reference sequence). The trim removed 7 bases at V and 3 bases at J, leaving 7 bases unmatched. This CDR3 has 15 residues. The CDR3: CASTPGQGNNQPQHF. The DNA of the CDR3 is TGTGCCAGTACCCCGGGACAGGGAAACAATCAGCCCCAGCATTTT.

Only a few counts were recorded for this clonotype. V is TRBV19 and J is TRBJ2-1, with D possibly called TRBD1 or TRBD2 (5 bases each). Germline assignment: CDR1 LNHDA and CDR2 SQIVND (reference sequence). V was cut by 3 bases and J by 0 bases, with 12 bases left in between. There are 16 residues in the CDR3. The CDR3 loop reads CASSIEGPSSYNEQFF. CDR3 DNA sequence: TGTGCCAGTAGTATCGAGGGGCCATCCTCCTACAATGAGCAGTTCTTC.

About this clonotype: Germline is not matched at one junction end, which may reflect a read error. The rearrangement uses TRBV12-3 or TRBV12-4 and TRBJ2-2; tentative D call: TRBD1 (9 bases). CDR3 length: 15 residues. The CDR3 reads CASRFLGQGSGELVF. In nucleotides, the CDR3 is TGTGCCAGCAGGTTTTTGGGACAGGGTAGCGGGGAGCTGGTTTTT.

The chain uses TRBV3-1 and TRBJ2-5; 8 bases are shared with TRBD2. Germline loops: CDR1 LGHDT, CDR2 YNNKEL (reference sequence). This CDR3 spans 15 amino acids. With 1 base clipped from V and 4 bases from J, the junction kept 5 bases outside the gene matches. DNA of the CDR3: TGTGCCAGCAGCCAAGTTGCGGGGGGCTTAGAGACCCAGTACTTC. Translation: CASSQVAGGLETQYF.

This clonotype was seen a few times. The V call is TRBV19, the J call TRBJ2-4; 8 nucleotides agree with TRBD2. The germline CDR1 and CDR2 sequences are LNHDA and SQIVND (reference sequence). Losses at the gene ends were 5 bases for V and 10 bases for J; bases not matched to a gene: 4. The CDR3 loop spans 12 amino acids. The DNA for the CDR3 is TGTGCCAGTAGTCCGGGACTAGTTATTCAGTACTTC. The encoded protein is CASSPGLVIQYF. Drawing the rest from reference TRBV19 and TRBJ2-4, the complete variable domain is DGGITQSPKYLFRKEGQNVTLSCEQNLNHDAMYWYRQDPGQGLRLIYYSQIVNDFQKGDIAEGYSVSREKKESFPLTVTSAQKNPTAFYLCASSPGLVIQYFGAGTRLSVL.

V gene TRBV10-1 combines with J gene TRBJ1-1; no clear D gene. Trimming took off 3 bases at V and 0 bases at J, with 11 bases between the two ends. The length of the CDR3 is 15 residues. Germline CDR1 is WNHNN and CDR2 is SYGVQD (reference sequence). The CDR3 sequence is CASSDGASMNTEAFF. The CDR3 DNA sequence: TGCGCCAGCAGTGATGGAGCGAGCATGAACACTGAAGCTTTCTTT.

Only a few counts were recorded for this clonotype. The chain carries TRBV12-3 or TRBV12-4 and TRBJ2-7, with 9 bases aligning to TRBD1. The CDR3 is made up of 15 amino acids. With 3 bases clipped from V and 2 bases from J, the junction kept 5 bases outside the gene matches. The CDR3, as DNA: TGTGCCAGCAGTTTGTCCACAGGGGGCACCTACGAGCAGTACTTC. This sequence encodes CASSLSTGGTYEQYF.

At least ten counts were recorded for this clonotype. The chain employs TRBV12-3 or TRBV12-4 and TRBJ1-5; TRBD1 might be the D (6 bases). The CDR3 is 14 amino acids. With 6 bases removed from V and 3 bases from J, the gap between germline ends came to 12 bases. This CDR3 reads CASSPSGDNQPQHF. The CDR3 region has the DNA TGTGCCAGCAGCCCCTCAGGGGACAATCAGCCCCAGCATTTT.

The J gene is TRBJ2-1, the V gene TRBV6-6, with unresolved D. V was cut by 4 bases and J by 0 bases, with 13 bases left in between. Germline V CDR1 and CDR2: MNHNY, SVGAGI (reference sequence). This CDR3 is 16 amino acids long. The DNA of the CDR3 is TGTGCCAGCAGTTCCTCGTATACGAACTCCTACAATGAGCAGTTCTTC. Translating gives CASSSSYTNSYNEQFF.

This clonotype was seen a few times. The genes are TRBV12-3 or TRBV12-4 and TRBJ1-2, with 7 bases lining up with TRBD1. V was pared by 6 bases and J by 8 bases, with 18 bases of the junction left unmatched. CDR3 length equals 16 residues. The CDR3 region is CASSPSKGAHWRGYTF. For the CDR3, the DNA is TGTGCCAGCAGCCCGAGTAAGGGGGCTCATTGGCGCGGCTACACCTTC.

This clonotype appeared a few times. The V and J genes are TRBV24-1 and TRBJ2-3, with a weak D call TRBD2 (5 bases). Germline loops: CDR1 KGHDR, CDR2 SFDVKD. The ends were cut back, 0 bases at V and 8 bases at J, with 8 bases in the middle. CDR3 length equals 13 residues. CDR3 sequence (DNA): TGTGCCACCAGTGATTTGTCCGGAGGTACGCAGTATTTT. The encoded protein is CATSDLSGGTQYF.

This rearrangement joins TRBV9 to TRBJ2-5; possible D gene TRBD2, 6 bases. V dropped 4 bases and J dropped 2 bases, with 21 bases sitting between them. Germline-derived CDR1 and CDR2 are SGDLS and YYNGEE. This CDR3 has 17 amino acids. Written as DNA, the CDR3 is TGTGCCAGCAGCCATCCAATTCTTGCGGGGTCGCAAGAGACCCAGTACTTC. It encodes CASSHPILAGSQETQYF.

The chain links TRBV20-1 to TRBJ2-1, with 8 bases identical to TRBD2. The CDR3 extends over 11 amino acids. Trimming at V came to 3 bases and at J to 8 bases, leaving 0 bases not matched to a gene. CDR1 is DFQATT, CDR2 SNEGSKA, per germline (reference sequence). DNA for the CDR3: TGCAGTGCTAGGACTAGCGATGAGCAGTTCTTC. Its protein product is CSARTSDEQFF.

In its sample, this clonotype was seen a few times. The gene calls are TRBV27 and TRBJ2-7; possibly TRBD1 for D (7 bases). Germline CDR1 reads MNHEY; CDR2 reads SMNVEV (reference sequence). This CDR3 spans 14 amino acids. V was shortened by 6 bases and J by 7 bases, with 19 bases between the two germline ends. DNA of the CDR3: TGTGCCAGCAGAGAAATCGACAGGGCGGGAGAGCAGTACGTC. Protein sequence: CASREIDRAGEQYV.

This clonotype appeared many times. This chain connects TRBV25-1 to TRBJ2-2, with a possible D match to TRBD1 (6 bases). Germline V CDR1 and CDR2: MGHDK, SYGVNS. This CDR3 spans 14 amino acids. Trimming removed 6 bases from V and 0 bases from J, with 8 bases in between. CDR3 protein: CASSHRANTGELFF. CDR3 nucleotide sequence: TGTGCCAGCAGCCACAGGGCGAACACCGGGGAGCTGTTTTTT.

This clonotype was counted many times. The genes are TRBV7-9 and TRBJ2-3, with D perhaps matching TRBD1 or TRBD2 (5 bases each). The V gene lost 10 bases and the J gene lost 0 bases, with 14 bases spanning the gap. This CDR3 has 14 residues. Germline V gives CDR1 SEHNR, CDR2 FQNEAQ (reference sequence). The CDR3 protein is CATRARDSTDTQYF. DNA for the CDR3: TGTGCCACTAGAGCCCGGGACAGCACAGATACGCAGTATTTT.

This CDR3 reads CASSLPGHLYEQYV. In nucleotides, the CDR3 is TGTGCCAGCAGCCTACCCGGACACCTCTACGAGCAGTACGTC. The chain is built from TRBV7-8 and TRBJ2-7, with a possible D match to TRBD1 (5 bases). CDR3 length equals 14 residues. CDR1 SGHVS and CDR2 FQNEAQ come from the germline V gene. Trimming took off 5 bases at V and 3 bases at J, with 14 bases between the two ends.

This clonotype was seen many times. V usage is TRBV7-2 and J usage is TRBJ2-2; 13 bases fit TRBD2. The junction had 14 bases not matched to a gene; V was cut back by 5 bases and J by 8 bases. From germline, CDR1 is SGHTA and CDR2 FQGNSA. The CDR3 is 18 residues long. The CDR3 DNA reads TGTGCCAGCAGCCCTACTAGCGGGGGGGCTCTTACATCGGGGGAGCTGTTTTTT. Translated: CASSPTSGGALTSGELFF. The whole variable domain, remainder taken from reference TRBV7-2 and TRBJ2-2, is GAGVSQSPSNKVTEKGKDVELRCDPISGHTALYWYRQSLGQGLEFLIYFQGNSAPDKSGLPSDRFSAERTGGSVSTLTIQRTQQEDSAVYLCASSPTSGGALTSGELFFGEGSRLTVL.

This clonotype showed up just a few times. CDR3 coding DNA: TGTGCCAGCAGCTTAGCGCAGGGGCGAGGCGATGAGCAGTTCTTC. It specifies CASSLAQGRGDEQFF. The genes are TRBV7-8 and TRBJ2-1; D is perhaps TRBD1 (6 bases). Germline V gene data show CDR1 as SGHVS and CDR2 as FQNEAQ. The V end lost 0 bases, the J end lost 8 bases, and 14 bases lay between the germline ends. This CDR3 has 15 amino acids. Looking up the rest from reference TRBV7-8 and TRBJ2-1 gives the full variable domain: GAGVSQSPRYKVAKRGQDVALRCDPISGHVSLFWYQQALGQGPEFLTYFQNEAQLDKSGLPSDRFFAERPEGSVSTLKIQRTQQEDSAVYLCASSLAQGRGDEQFFGPGTRLTVL.

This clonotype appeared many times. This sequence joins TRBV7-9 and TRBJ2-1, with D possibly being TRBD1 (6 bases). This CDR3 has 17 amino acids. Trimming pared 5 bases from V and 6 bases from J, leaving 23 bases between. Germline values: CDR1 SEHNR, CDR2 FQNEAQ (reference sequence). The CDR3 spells CASSDRKGVRRSNEQFF. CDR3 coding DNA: TGTGCCAGCAGCGATCGAAAGGGGGTCCGGAGGTCCAATGAGCAGTTCTTC.

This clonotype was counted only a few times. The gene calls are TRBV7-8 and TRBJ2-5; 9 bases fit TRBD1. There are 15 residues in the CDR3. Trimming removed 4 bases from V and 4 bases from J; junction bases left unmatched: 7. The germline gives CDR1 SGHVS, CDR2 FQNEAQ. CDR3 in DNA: TGTGCCAGCAGCTACCGGGACAGGGCTTCAGAGACCCAGTACTTC. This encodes CASSYRDRASETQYF.